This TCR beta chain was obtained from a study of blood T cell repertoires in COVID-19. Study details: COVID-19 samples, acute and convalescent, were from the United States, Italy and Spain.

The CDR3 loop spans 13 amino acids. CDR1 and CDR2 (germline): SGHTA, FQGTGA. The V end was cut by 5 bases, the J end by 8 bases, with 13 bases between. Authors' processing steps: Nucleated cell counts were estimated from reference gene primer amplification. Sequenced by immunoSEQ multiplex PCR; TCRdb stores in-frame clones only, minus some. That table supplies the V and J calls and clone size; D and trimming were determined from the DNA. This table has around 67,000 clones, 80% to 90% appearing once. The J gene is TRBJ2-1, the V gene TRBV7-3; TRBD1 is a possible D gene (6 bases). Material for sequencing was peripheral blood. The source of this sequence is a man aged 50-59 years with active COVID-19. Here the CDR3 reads CASSRGPGDEQFF. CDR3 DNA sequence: TGTGCCAGCAGCAGAGGGCCAGGGGATGAGCAGTTCTTC.